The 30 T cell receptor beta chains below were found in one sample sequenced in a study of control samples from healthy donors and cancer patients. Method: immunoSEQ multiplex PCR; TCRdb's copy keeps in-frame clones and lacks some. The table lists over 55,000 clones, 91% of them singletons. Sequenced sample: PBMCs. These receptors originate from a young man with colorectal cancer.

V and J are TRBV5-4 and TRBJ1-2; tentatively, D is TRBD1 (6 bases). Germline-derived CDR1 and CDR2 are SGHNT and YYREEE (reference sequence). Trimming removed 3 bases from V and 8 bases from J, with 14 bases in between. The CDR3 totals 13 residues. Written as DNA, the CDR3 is TGTGCCAGCAGCTCCGGGACACCCCCGGGCTACACCTTC. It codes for CASSSGTPPGYTF.

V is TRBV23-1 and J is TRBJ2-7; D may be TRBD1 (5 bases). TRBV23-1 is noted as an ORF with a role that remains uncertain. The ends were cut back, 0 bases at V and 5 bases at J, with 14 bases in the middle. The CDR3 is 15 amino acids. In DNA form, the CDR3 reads TGCGCCAGCAGTCAATCTAACAGGCCTCAGAACGAGCAGTACGTC. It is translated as CASSQSNRPQNEQYV.

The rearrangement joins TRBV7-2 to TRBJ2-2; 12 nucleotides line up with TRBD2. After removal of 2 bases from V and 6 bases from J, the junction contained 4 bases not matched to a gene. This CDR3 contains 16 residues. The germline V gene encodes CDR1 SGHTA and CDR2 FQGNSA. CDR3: CASSLLASGGAGELFF. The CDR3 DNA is TGTGCCAGCAGCTTATTGGCTAGCGGGGGGGCCGGGGAGCTGTTTTTT.

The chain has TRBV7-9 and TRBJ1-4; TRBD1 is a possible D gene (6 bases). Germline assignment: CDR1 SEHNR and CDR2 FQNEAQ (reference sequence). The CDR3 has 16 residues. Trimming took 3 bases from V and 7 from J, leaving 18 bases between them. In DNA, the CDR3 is TGTGCCAGCAGCTTCATAGGGGGTGATCCCACTGAAAAACTGTTTTTT. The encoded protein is CASSFIGGDPTEKLFF.

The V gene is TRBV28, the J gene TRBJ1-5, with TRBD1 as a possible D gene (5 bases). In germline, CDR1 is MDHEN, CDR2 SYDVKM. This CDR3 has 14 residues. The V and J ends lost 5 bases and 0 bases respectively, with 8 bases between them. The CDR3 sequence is CASSQRGSNQPQHF. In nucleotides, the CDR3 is TGTGCCAGCAGTCAAAGGGGTAGCAATCAGCCCCAGCATTTT. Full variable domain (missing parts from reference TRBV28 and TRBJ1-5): DVKVTQSSRYLVKRTGEKVFLECVQDMDHENMFWYRQDPGLGLRLIYFSYDVKMKEKGDIPEGYSVSREKKERFSLILESASTNQTSMYLCASSQRGSNQPQHFGDGTRLSIL.

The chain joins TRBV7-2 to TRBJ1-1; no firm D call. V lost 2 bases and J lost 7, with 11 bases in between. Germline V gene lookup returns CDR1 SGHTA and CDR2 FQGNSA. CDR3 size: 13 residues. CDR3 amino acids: CASSLYADIEAFF. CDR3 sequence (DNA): TGTGCCAGCAGCTTATATGCGGATATTGAAGCTTTCTTT. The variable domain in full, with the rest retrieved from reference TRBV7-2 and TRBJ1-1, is GAGVSQSPSNKVTEKGKDVELRCDPISGHTALYWYRQSLGQGLEFLIYFQGNSAPDKSGLPSDRFSAERTGGSVSTLTIQRTQQEDSAVYLCASSLYADIEAFFGQGTRLTVV.

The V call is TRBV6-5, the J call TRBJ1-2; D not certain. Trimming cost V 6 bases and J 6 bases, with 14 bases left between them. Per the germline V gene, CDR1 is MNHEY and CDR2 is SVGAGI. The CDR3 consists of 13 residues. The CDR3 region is CASSENPSNGYTF. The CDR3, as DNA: TGTGCCAGCAGCGAGAACCCGTCGAATGGCTACACCTTC.

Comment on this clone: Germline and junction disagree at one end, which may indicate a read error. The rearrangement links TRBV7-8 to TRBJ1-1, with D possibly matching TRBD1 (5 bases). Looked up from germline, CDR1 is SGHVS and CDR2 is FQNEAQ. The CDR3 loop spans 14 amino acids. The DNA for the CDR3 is TGTGCCAGCAGCCCGCACCTCCAGGACACGGAAGCTTTCTTT. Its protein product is CASSPHLQDTEAFF.

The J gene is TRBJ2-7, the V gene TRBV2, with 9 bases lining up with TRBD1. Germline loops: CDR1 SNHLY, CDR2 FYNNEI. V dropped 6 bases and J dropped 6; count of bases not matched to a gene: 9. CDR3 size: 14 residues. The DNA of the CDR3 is TGTGCCAGCAGCCTACAGGGGGCCCTAGGCGAGCAGTACTTC. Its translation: CASSLQGALGEQYF. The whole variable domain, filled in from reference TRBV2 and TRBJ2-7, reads EPEVTQTPSHQVTQMGQEVILRCVPISNHLYFYWYRQILGQKVEFLVSFYNNEISEKSEIFDDQFSVERPDGSNFTLKIRSTKLEDSAMYFCASSLQGALGEQYFGPGTRLTVT.

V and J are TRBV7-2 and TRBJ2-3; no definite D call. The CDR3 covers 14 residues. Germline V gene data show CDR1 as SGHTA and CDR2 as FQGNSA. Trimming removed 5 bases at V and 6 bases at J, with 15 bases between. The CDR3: CASSASIFRDTQYF. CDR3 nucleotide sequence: TGTGCCAGCAGCGCCTCTATCTTCCGGGATACGCAGTATTTT. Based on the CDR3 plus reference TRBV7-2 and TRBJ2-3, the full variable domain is GAGVSQSPSNKVTEKGKDVELRCDPISGHTALYWYRQSLGQGLEFLIYFQGNSAPDKSGLPSDRFSAERTGGSVSTLTIQRTQQEDSAVYLCASSASIFRDTQYFGPGTRLTVL.

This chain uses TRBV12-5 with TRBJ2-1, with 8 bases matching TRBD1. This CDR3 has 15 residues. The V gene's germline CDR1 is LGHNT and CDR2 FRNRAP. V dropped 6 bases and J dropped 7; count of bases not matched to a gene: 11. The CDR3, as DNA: TGTGCTAGTGGCGTGGGGCAGGGGGCCGCTAATGAGCAGTTCTTC. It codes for CASGVGQGAANEQFF.

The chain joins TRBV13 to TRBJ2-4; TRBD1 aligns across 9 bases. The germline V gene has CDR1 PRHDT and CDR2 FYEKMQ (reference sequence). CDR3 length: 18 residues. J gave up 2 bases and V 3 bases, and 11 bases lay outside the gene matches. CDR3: CASSFRAQGASTKNIQYF. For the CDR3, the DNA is TGTGCCAGCAGCTTCCGGGCACAGGGGGCCTCAACCAAAAACATTCAGTACTTC. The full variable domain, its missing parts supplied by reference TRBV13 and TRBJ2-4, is AAGVIQSPRHLIKEKRETATLKCYPIPRHDTVYWYQQGPGQDPQFLISFYEKMQSDKGSIPDRFSAQQFSDYHSELNMSSLELGDSALYFCASSFRAQGASTKNIQYFGAGTRLSVL.

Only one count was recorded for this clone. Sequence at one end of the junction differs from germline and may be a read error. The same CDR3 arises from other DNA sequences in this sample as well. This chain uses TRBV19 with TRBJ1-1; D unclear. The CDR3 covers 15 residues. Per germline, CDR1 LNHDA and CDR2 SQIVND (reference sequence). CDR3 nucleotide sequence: TGTGCTAGTAGTATAGATCGACGGAAGAACACTGAAGCTTTCTTT. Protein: CASSIDRRKNTEAFF.

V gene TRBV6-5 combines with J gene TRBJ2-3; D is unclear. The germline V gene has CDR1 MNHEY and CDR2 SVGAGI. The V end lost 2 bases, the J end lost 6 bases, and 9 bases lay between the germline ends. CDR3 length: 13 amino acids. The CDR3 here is CASSYAPVDTQYF. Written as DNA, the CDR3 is TGTGCCAGCAGTTACGCTCCGGTGGATACGCAGTATTTT.

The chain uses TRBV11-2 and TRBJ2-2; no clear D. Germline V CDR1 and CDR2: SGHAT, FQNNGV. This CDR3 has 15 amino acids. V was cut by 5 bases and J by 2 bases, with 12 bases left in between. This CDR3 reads CASSPIRINTGELFF. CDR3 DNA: TGTGCCAGCAGCCCCATTAGAATAAACACCGGGGAGCTGTTTTTT.

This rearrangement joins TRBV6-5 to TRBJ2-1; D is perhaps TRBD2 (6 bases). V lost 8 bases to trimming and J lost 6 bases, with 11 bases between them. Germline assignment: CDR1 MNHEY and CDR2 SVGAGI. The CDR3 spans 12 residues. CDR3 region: CASPGGINEQFF. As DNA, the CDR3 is TGTGCCAGCCCCGGGGGAATCAATGAGCAGTTCTTC.

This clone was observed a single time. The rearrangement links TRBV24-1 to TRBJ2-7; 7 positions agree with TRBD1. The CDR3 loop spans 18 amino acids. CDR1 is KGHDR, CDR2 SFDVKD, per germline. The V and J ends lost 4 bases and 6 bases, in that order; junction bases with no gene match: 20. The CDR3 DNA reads TGTGCCACCAGTGACGCTCGAATCCCGACAGGGTTGAGCTCCGAGCAGTACTTC. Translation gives CATSDARIPTGLSSEQYF.

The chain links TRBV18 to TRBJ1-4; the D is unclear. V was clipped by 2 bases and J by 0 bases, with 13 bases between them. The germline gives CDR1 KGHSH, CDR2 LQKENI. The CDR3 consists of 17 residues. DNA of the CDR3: TGTGCCAGCTCACCAGAAGGGTTAGTTGCAACTAATGAAAAACTGTTTTTT. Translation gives CASSPEGLVATNEKLFF.

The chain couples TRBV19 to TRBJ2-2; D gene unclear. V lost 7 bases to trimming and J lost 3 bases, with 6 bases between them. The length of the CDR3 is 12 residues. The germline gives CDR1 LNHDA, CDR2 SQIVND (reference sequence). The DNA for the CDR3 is TGTGCCAGTAAAGGTTACACCGGGGAGCTGTTTTTT. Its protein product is CASKGYTGELFF.

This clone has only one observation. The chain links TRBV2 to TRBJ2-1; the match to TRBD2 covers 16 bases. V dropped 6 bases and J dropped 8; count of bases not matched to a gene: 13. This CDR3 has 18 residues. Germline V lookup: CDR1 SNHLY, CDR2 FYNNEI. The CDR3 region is CASRAGTSGGASLDEQFF. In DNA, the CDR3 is TGTGCCAGCAGGGCCGGGACTAGCGGGGGGGCGAGTCTGGATGAGCAGTTCTTC.

The CDR3 region has the DNA TGCGCCAGCAGCCAGACGGGGGGGAACTATGGCTACACCTTC. Translated, it gives CASSQTGGNYGYTF. This chain uses TRBV5-1 with TRBJ1-2, with D possibly TRBD1 on 5 matching bases. V was clipped by 4 bases and J by 2 bases, with 12 bases between them. Germline V gene lookup returns CDR1 SGHRS and CDR2 YFSETQ. The CDR3 loop spans 14 amino acids. Based on the CDR3 plus reference TRBV5-1 and TRBJ1-2, the full variable domain is KAGVTQTPRYLIKTRGQQVTLSCSPISGHRSVSWYQQTPGQGLQFLFEYFSETQRNKGNFPGRFSGRQFSNSRSEMNVSTLELGDSALYLCASSQTGGNYGYTFGSGTRLTVV.

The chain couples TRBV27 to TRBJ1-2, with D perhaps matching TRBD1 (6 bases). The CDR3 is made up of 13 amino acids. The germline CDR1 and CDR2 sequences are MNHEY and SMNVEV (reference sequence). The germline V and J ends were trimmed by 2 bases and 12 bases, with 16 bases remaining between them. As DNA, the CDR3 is TGTGCCAGCAGTTTAGGTGGGGGCCCAGACCACACCTTC. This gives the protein CASSLGGGPDHTF.

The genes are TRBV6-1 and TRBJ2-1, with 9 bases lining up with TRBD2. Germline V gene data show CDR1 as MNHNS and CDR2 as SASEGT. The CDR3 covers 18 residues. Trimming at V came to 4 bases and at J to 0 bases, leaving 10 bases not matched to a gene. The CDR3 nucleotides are TGTGCCAGCAGTGTGTGGCTAGCGGGGCCAAGCTCCTACAATGAGCAGTTCTTC. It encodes CASSVWLAGPSSYNEQFF.

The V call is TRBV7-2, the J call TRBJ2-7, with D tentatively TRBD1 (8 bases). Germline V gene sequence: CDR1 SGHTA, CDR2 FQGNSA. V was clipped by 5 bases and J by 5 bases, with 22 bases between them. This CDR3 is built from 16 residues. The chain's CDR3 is CASSPQGAGAPNEQYF. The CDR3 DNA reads TGTGCCAGCAGCCCTCAGGGGGCGGGGGCCCCCAACGAGCAGTACTTC.

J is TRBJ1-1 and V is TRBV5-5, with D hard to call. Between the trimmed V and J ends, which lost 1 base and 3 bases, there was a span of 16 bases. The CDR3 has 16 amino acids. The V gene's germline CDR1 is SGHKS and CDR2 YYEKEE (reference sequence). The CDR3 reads CASSLILEVIHTEAFF. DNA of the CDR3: TGTGCCAGCAGCTTGATTTTAGAGGTCATCCACACTGAAGCTTTCTTT. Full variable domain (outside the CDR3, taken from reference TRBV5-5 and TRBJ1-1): DAGVTQSPTHLIKTRGQQVTLRCSPISGHKSVSWYQQVLGQGPQFIFQYYEKEERGRGNFPDRFSARQFPNYSSELNVNALLLGDSALYLCASSLILEVIHTEAFFGQGTRLTVV.

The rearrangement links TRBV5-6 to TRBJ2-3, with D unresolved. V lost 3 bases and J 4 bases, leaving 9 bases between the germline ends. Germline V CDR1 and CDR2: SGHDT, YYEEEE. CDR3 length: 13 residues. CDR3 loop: CASSSNTADTQYF. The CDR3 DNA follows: TGTGCCAGCAGCTCCAATACAGCAGATACGCAGTATTTT.

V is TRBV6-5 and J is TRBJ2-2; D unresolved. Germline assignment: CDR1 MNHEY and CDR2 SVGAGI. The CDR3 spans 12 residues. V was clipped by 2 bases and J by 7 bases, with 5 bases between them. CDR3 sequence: CASSYRSGELFF. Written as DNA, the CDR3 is TGTGCCAGCAGTTACCGGAGCGGGGAGCTGTTTTTT.

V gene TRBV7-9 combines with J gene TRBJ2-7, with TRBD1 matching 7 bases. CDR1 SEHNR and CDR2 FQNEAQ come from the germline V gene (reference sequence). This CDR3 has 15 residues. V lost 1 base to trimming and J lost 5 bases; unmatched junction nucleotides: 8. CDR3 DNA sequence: TGTGCCAGCAGCTTAGACCGGGGACAGTTTGACGAGCAGTACGTC. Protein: CASSLDRGQFDEQYV.

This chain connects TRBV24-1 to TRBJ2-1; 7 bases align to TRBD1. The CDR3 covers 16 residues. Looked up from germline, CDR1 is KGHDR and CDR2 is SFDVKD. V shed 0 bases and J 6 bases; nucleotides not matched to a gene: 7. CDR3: CATSDLDRESRNEQFF. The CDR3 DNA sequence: TGTGCCACCAGTGATTTGGACAGGGAATCTCGCAATGAGCAGTTCTTC.

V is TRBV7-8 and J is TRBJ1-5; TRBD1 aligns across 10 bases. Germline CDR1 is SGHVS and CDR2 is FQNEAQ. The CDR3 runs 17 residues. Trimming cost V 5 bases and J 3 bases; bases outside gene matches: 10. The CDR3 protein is CASSRGRDRGSNQPQHF. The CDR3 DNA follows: TGTGCCAGCAGCCGGGGCAGGGACAGGGGTTCCAATCAGCCCCAGCATTTT.